These 6 T cell receptor beta chains share one sample of origin, sequenced in a study of cytomegalovirus exposure and HLA in healthy donors. PCR amplification relied on 60 Vbeta primers (plus 13 Jbeta primers). Sequencing was performed with immunoSEQ multiplex PCR; in TCRdb, only in-frame clones are kept and a portion is missing. The repertoire holds 100,000 to 120,000 clones, 78% seen once, with 1% to 1.5% in the top ten. The sequencing input was PBMCs. The receptor set was obtained from a woman in her twenties or thirties in good health and CMV-seronegative.

This sequence joins TRBV27 and TRBJ1-5; TRBD1 might be the D (5 bases). Germline-derived CDR1 and CDR2 are MNHEY and SMNVEV (reference sequence). Deletions cut 2 bases from V and 4 bases from J, with 9 bases between. The CDR3 is 14 amino acids. Here the CDR3 DNA reads TGTGCCAGCAGTTTAGGGCAGGGTAATCAGCCCCAGCATTTT. It encodes CASSLGQGNQPQHF.

This clone occurred once. The chain combines TRBV28 with TRBJ1-2; the D gene is possibly TRBD1 (5 bases). Trimming shortened V by 9 bases and J by 5 bases, and 19 bases separated the two germline ends. The germline V gene encodes CDR1 MDHEN and CDR2 SYDVKM. CDR3 size: 14 residues. CDR3 nucleotides: TGTGCCAGTTACCCGCTGCCGGGGGGGTATGGCTACACCTTC. This encodes CASYPLPGGYGYTF.

CDR3 sequence: CASSSTGLTGGYTF. CDR3 in DNA: TGTGCCAGCAGCTCCACCGGGCTCACGGGAGGCTACACCTTC. The chain recombines TRBV13 with TRBJ1-2; the D is unclear. V gave up 4 bases and J gave up 8 bases, with 17 bases separating them. The germline V gene encodes CDR1 PRHDT and CDR2 FYEKMQ (reference sequence). The CDR3 has 14 residues.

The chain links TRBV7-6 to TRBJ2-2; 7 bases fit TRBD1. Trimming at V came to 5 bases and at J to 0 bases, leaving 6 bases not matched to a gene. The CDR3 consists of 16 residues. The germline gives CDR1 SGHVS, CDR2 FNYEAQ. In nucleotides, the CDR3 is TGTGCCAGCAGCCTGGGACAGTACGCGAACACCGGGGAGCTGTTTTTT. This encodes CASSLGQYANTGELFF.

In this sample, this clone turned up a few times. The chain employs TRBV4-3 and TRBJ2-6; weak D call: TRBD1 (5 bases). The V gene lost 4 bases and the J gene lost 0 bases, with 13 bases spanning the gap. Germline CDR1 is LGHNA and CDR2 is YSLEER. This CDR3 region has 17 residues. The chain's CDR3 is CASSPRDGLSGANVLTF. The CDR3 nucleotides are TGCGCCAGCAGCCCCAGGGATGGGCTCTCTGGGGCCAACGTCCTGACTTTC.

This rearrangement joins TRBV14 to TRBJ2-7; D uncertain. CDR3 size: 12 residues. Trimming took off 4 bases at V and 0 bases at J, with 4 bases between the two ends. CDR1 is SGHDN and CDR2 is FVKESK in the germline V gene. The CDR3 here is CASSRSSYEQYF. Here the CDR3 DNA reads TGTGCCAGCAGCCGGAGCTCCTACGAGCAGTACTTC.